This T cell receptor (beta chain) appears in the sequencing data of a study of a mutant IDH1 vaccine in newly diagnosed glioma. Study in general: With temozolomide cycles, or 4-6 weeks after radiotherapy alone, vaccination was started.

The time point denotes: week 35, safety follow-up. Alongside topical imiquimod, each dose of vaccine comprised 300 ug of mutant IDH1 20-mer peptide. Per germline, CDR1 GTSNPN and CDR2 SVGIG (reference sequence). Trimming removed 5 bases from V and 0 bases from J, with 8 bases in between. The CDR3 runs to 13 residues. This table comes from immunoSEQ multiplex PCR, and its TCRdb copy is limited to in-frame clones, with some not included. The table has under 40,000 clones, over 75% seen once. A remark on this clone: Its matching antigen is unknown.

Sequencing used PBMCs, obtained from a glioma patient whose treatment included an IDH1 peptide vaccine. The chain has TRBV30 and TRBJ1-5; D possibly corresponds to TRBD1 (6 bases). This TCR came from a middle-aged man with glioma. Some clones in this sample may be carry-over from other donors' samples. The DNA of the CDR3 is TGTGCCTGGGGACAGTATAGCAATCAGCCCCAGCATTTT. This codes for CAWGQYSNQPQHF. Variable domain in full (rest from reference TRBV30 and TRBJ1-5): SQTIHQWPATLVQPVGSPLSLECTVEGTSNPNLYWYRQAAGRGLQLLFYSVGIGQISSEVPQNLSASRPQDRQFILSSKKLLLSDSGFYLCAWGQYSNQPQHFGDGTRLSIL.